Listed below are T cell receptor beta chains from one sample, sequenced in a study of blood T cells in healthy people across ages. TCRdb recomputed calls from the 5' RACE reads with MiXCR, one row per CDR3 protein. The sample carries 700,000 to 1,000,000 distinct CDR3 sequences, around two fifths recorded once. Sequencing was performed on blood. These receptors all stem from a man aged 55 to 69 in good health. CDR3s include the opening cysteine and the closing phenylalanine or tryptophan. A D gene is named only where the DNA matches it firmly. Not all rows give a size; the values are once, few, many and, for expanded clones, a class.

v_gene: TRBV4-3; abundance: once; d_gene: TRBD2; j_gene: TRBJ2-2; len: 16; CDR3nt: TGCGCCAGCAGCCAAGGGAGGCGGGGGGACACCGGGGAGCTGTTTTTT; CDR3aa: CASSQGRRGDTGELFF
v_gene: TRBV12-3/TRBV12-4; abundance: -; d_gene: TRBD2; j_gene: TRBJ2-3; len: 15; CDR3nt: TGTGCCAGCAGTTTTTCCGGACTAGGAGCAGATGTGCAGTATTTT; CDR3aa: CASSFSGLGADVQYF
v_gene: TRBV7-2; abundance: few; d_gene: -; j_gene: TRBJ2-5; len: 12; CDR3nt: TGTGCCAGCAGCCAAACGACGGAGACCCAGTACTTC; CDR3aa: CASSQTTETQYF
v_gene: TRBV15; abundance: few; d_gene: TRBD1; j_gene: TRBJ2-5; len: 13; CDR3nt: TGTGCCACCGGACAGGACTCTGAAGAGACCCAGTACTTC; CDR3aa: CATGQDSEETQYF
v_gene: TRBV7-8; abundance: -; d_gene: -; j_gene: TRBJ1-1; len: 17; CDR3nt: TGTGCCAGCAGCTCACAAGCCTTGCGAGGGAGGAATACTGAAGCTTTCTTT; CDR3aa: CASSSQALRGRNTEAFF
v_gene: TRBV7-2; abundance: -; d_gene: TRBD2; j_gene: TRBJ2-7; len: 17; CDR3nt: TGTGCCAGCAGCTTTGCCTCGGGGCTCGGGGGGGCCTACGAGCAGTACTTC; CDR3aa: CASSFASGLGGAYEQYF
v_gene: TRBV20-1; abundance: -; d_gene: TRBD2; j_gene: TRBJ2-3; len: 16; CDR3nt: TGCAGTGCTACGCGACTAGCACGGGGTGGGGCAGATACGCAGTATTTT; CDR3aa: CSATRLARGGADTQYF
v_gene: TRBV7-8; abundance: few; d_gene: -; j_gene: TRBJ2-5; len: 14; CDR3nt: TGTGCCAGCAGCTTTCAAGCTACTCGGGAGACCCAGTACTTC; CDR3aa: CASSFQATRETQYF
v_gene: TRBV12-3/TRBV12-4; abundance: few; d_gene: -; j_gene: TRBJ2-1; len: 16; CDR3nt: TGTGCCAGCAGTTTCGGTGCGCTAGTACCTAACAATGAGCAGTTCTTC; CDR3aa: CASSFGALVPNNEQFF
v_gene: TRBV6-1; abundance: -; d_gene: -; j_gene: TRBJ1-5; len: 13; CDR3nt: TGTGCCAGCAGTGAATCCCCGTTCCAGCCCCAGCATTTT; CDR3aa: CASSESPFQPQHF
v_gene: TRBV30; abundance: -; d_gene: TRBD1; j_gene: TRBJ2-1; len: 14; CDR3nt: TGTGCCTGGAGTCTAGGGGGCCCCCGTCGGGGGCAGTTCTTC; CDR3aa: CAWSLGGPRRGQFF
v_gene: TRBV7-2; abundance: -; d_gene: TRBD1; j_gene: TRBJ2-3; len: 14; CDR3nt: TGTGCCAGCAGCCAGGACAGGGATACAGATACGCAGTATTTT; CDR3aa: CASSQDRDTDTQYF
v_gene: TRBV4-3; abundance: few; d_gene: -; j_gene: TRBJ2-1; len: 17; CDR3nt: TGCGCCAGCAGCCAAGATGGTGTAACTAGCTCCTACAATGAGCAGTTCTTC; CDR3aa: CASSQDGVTSSYNEQFF
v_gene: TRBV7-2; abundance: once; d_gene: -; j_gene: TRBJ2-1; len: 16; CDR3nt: TGTGCCAGCAGCTCTCAACCAGCCCTTTCCTACAATGAGCAGTTCTTC; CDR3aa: CASSSQPALSYNEQFF
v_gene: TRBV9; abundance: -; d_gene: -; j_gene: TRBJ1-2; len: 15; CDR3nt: TGTGCCAGCAGCGTAGATGGGGAACCTGGGTATGGCTACACCTTC; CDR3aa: CASSVDGEPGYGYTF
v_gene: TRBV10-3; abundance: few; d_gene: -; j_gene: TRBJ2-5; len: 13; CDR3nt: TGTGCCATCAGTGAGTCATCCCAAGAGACCCAGTACTTC; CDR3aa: CAISESSQETQYF
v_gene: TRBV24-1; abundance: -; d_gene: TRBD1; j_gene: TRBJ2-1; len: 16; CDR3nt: TGTGCCACCAGTGATTGGGACAGGGGGCTGTACAATGAGCAGTTCTTC; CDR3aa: CATSDWDRGLYNEQFF
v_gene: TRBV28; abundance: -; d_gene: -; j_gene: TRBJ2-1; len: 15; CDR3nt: TGTGCCAGCAGTTTACCAGATATAGTCGACAATGAGCAGTTCTTC; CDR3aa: CASSLPDIVDNEQFF
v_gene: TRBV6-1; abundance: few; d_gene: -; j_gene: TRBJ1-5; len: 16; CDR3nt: TGTGCCAGCAGTGCACCACAGTTATATAGCAATCAGCCCCAGCATTTT; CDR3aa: CASSAPQLYSNQPQHF
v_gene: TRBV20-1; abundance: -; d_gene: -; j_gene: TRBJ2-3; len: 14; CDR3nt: TGCAGTGCTAGAGATGGGATGAACACAGATACGCAGTATTTT; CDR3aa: CSARDGMNTDTQYF
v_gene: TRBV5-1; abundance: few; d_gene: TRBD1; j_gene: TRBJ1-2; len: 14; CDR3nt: TGCGCCAGCAGCGAGGGGACAGCCCTCTATGGCTACACCTTC; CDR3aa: CASSEGTALYGYTF
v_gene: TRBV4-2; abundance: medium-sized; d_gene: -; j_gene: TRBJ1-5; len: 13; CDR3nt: TGTGCCAGCAGCTCTTTCAGGGGCCAGCCCCAGCATTTT; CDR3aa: CASSSFRGQPQHF
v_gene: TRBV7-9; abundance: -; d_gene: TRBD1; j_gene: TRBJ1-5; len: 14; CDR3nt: TGTGCCAGCAGCGCAGGGACAGGGGATCAGCCCCAGCGTTTT; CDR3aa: CASSAGTGDQPQRF
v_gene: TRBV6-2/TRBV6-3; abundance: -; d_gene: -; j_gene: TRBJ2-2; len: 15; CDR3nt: TGTGCCAGCGCACCCAATGGGCAAGGCACCGGGGAGCTGTTTTTT; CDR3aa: CASAPNGQGTGELFF
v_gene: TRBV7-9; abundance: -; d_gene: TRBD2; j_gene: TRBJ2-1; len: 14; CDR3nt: TGTGCCAGCAGCATTAGCGGGGGGGCTAATGAGCAGTTCTTC; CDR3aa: CASSISGGANEQFF
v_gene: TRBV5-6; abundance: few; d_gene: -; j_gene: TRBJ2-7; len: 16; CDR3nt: TGTGCCAGCAGCTTAGGAATACAGGCTAAGATTGATGAGCAGTACTTC; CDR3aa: CASSLGIQAKIDEQYF
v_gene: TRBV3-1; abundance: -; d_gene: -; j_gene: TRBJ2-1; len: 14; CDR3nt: TGTGCCAGCAGCCTATCAGGGGGGCGGACTGAGCAGTTCTTC; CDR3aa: CASSLSGGRTEQFF
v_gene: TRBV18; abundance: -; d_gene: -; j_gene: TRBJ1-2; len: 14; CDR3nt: TGTGCCAGCTCACCCCGGCAGGGGATCGATGGCTACACCTTC; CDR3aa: CASSPRQGIDGYTF
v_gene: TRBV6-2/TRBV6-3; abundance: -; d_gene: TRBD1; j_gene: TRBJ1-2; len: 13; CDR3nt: TGTGCCAGCAGACGGACAGGAAACTATGGCTACACCTTC; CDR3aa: CASRRTGNYGYTF
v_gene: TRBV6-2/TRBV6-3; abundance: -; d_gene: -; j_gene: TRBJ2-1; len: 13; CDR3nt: TGTGCCAGCAGTTTTACAGCCAAAGAGACCCAGTTCTTC; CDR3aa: CASSFTAKETQFF
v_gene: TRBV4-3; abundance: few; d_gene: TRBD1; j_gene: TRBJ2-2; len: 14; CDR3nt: TGCGCCAGCAGCCGCGGGACAGGGAGCGGGGAGCTGTTTTTT; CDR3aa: CASSRGTGSGELFF
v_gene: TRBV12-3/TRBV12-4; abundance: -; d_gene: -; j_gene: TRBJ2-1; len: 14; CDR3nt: TGTGCCAGCGGGGGGGCGGTTGTGCTCAATGAGCAGTTCTTC; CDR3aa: CASGGAVVLNEQFF
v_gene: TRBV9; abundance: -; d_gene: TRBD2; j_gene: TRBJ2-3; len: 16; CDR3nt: TGTGCCAGCAGCGTAGCGACTAGCGGGGGGTCGGATACGCAGTATTTT; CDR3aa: CASSVATSGGSDTQYF
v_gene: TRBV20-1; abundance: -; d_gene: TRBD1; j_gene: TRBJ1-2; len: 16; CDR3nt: TGCAGTGCTACACTCCCTGACAGGGGCCCAAACTATGGCTACACCTTC; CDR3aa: CSATLPDRGPNYGYTF
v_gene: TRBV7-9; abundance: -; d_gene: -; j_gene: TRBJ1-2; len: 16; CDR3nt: TGTGCCAGCAGCCCGACGTCCGGGGGCTCGAACTATGGCTACACCTTC; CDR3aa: CASSPTSGGSNYGYTF